Listed here are 8 T cell receptor beta chains from one sample, sequenced in a study of cytomegalovirus exposure and HLA in healthy donors. Only in-frame clones appear in the TCRdb table, and some are missing; sequencing was by immunoSEQ multiplex PCR. The sample includes roughly 130,000 clones, roughly 90% of them seen just once. The sample comprised PBMCs. The receptors stem from a man in his thirties or forties in good health and CMV-seronegative.

The rearrangement uses TRBV29-1 and TRBJ2-7, with 7 bases identical to TRBD1. CDR1 and CDR2 (germline): SQVTM, ANQGSEA. This CDR3 has 14 residues. Trimming took 6 bases from V and 7 from J; bases not matched to a gene: 15. Here the CDR3 reads CSVGQISLMGEQYF. As DNA, the CDR3 is TGCAGCGTGGGACAGATCTCACTTATGGGGGAGCAGTACTTC.

The chain uses TRBV28 and TRBJ2-1, with TRBD2 matching over 11 bases. The CDR3 has 18 amino acids. Germline V lookup: CDR1 MDHEN, CDR2 SYDVKM. V was clipped by 2 bases and J by 4 bases; unmatched bases: 10. CDR3 DNA: TGTGCCAGCAGTTTACCCGAGGTAGCGGGGGGGCCTTACAATGAGCAGTTCTTC. Amino acids: CASSLPEVAGGPYNEQFF.

The chain uses TRBV25-1 and TRBJ2-7, with 11 bases aligning to TRBD2. In germline, CDR1 is MGHDK, CDR2 SYGVNS. This CDR3 comprises 14 residues. The junction had 9 bases not matched to a gene; V was cut back by 8 bases and J by 6 bases. The CDR3 sequence: CASGIAGGSGEQYF. CDR3 nucleotide sequence: TGTGCCAGCGGCATAGCGGGGGGGTCGGGCGAGCAGTACTTC.

This CDR3 reads CASRSQGAGGYGYTF. In DNA form, the CDR3 reads TGTGCCAGCAGGTCACAGGGGGCTGGCGGCTATGGCTACACCTTC. The chain couples TRBV6-5 to TRBJ1-2, with TRBD1 matching 9 bases. The CDR3 is 15 amino acids. Germline V gives CDR1 MNHEY, CDR2 SVGAGI. V was clipped by 6 bases and J by 4 bases; unmatched bases: 9.

The chain employs TRBV19 and TRBJ1-5; no clear D. Trimming removed 3 bases from V and 1 base from J, with 13 bases in between. CDR3 length equals 16 residues. Germline lookup yields CDR1 LNHDA and CDR2 SQIVND (reference sequence). The CDR3 DNA reads TGTGCCAGTAGTATGGGCGTGGGAGTCAGCAATCAGCCCCAGCATTTT. As protein: CASSMGVGVSNQPQHF.

The chain joins TRBV27 to TRBJ2-7; no reliable D call. CDR3 length: 10 residues. V was cut by 5 bases and J by 4 bases, with 3 bases left in between. In germline, CDR1 is MNHEY, CDR2 SMNVEV (reference sequence). CDR3 loop: CASSLYEQYF. In nucleotides, the CDR3 is TGTGCCAGCAGTCTATACGAGCAGTACTTC.

This clone was seen only a few times. CDR3 DNA: TGTGCCAGCAGTTTTGCCCGGGACAGCCGGGGCACTGAAGCTTTCTTT. It is translated as CASSFARDSRGTEAFF. J is TRBJ1-1 and V is TRBV28; 7 bases map to TRBD1. Germline lookup yields CDR1 MDHEN and CDR2 SYDVKM. This CDR3 spans 16 amino acids. V was pared by 3 bases and J by 4 bases, with 11 bases of the junction left unmatched. Variable domain in full (rest from reference TRBV28 and TRBJ1-1): DVKVTQSSRYLVKRTGEKVFLECVQDMDHENMFWYRQDPGLGLRLIYFSYDVKMKEKGDIPEGYSVSREKKERFSLILESASTNQTSMYLCASSFARDSRGTEAFFGQGTRLTVV.

CDR3 residues: CASSQDPGGNEQFF. The CDR3 DNA is TGTGCCAGCAGCCAAGACCCGGGGGGGAATGAGCAGTTCTTC. The chain employs TRBV4-2 and TRBJ2-1, with TRBD2 matching over 8 bases. Looked up from germline, CDR1 is LGHNA and CDR2 is YNFKEQ. The junction had 2 bases not matched to a gene; V was cut back by 0 bases and J by 7 bases. This CDR3 spans 14 amino acids.